Sequencing of this T cell receptor beta chain was carried out in a study of T cell responses to AZD1222 COVID-19 vaccine. To note about this clone: Antigen specificity is unknown.

TCRdb's copy holds only in-frame clones and misses some; the assay was immunoSEQ multiplex PCR. Of roughly 180,000 clones detected, 75% to 90% appear once; the ten largest clones hold 2.7%. Trimming pared 5 bases from V and 6 bases from J, leaving 13 bases between. The CDR3 length is 13 residues. Broader study findings: Baseline serology detected seropositivity in only a handful of AZD1222 recipients. Without day 14 samples, only post-peak T cell repertoires were studied. Close to half of all spike-specific TCRs reportedly target regions of the variants that are unmutated.

The source is an adult in good health. The material sequenced was peripheral blood, taken on day 0 of MenACWY control vaccination. The chain is built from TRBV12-3 or TRBV12-4 and TRBJ1-2, with D possibly matching TRBD1 (6 bases). CDR3 amino acids: CASSPNREHGYTF. Written as DNA, the CDR3 is TGTGCCAGCAGTCCTAACAGGGAGCATGGCTACACCTTC.